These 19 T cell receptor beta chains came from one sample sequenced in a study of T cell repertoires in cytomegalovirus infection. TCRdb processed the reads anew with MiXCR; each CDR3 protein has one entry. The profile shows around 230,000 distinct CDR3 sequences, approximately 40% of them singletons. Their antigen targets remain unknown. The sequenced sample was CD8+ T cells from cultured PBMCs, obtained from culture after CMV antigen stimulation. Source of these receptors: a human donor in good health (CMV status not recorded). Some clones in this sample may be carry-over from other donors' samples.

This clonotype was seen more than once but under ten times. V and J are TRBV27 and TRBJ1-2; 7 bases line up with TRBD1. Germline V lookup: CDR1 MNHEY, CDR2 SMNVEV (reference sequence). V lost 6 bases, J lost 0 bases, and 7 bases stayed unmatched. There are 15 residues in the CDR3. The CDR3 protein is CASSLGTAPNYGYTF. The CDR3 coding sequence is TGTGCCAGCAGCCTCGGGACAGCTCCTAACTATGGCTACACCTTC.

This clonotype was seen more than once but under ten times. CDR3: CASRESRTDYGYTF. The CDR3 nucleotides are TGTGCCAGCAGAGAGTCCCGGACAGACTATGGCTACACCTTC. The V gene is TRBV12-3 or TRBV12-4, the J gene TRBJ1-2; D possibly corresponds to TRBD1 (6 bases). The CDR3 length is 14 residues. V lost 6 bases, J lost 3 bases, and 14 bases lay in between.

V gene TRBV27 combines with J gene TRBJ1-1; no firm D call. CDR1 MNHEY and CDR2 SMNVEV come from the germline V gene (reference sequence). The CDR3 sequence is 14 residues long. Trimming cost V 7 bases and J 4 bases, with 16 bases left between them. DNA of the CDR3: TGTGCCAGCACCAGGACCGGGAGTGTCACTGAAGCTTTCTTT. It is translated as CASTRTGSVTEAFF.

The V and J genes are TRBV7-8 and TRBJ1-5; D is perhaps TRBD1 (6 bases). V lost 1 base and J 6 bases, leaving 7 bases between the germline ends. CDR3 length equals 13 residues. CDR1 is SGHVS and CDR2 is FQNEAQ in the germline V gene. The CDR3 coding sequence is TGTGCCAGCAGCTTAGAGGGGGTTCAGCCCCAGCATTTT. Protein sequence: CASSLEGVQPQHF.

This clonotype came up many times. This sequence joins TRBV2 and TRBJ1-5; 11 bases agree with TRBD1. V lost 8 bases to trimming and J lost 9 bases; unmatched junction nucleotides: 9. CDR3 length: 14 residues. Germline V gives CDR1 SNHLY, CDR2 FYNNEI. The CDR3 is CASRAGQGVRPQHF. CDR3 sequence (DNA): TGTGCCAGCCGGGCGGGACAGGGGGTTCGGCCCCAGCATTTT.

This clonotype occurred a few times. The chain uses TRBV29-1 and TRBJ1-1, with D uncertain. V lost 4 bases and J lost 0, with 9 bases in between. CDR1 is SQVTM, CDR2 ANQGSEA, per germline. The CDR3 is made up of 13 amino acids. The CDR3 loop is CSVGAAMNTEAFF. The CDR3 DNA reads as TGCAGCGTTGGCGCGGCTATGAACACTGAAGCTTTCTTT.

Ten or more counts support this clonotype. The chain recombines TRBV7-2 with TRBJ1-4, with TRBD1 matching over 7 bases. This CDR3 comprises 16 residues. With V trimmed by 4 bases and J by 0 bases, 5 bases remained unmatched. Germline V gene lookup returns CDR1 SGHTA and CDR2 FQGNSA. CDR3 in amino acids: CASSSTGTSTNEKLFF. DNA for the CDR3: TGTGCCAGCAGCTCGACAGGGACATCAACTAATGAAAAACTGTTTTTT.

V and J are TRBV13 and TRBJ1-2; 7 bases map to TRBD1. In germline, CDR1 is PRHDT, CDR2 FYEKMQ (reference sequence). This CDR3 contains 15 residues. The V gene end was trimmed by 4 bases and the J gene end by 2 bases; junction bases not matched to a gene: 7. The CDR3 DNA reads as TGTGCCAGCAGCTCCCAAGGACAGGTGAACTATGGCTACACCTTC. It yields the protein CASSSQGQVNYGYTF.

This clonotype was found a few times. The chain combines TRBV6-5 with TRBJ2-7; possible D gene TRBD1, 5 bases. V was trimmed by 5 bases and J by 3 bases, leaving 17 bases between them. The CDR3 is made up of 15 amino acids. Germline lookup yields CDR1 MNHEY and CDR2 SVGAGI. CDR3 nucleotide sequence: TGTGCCAGCAGTCCCGCAGGGTCACCTAGCTACGAGCAGTACTTC. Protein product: CASSPAGSPSYEQYF.

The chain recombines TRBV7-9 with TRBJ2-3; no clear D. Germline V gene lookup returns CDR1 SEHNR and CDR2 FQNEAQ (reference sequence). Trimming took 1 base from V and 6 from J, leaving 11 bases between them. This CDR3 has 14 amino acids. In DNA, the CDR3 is TGTGCCAGCAGCTTAGAGGGTCCCGGGGATACGCAGTATTTT. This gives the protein CASSLEGPGDTQYF.

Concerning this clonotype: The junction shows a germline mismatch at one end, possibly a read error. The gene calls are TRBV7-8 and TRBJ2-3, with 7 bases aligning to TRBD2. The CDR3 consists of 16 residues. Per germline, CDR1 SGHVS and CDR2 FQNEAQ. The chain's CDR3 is CASSPETVTSTDTQYF. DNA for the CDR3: TGTGCCAGCAGCCCCGAGACCGTGACTAGCACAGATACTCAGTATTTT.

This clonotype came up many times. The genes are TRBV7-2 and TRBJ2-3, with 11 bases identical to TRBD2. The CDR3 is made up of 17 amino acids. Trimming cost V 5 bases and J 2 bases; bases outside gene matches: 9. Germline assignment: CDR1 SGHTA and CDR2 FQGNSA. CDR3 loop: CASSIEGLAENTDTQYF. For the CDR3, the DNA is TGTGCCAGCAGCATTGAGGGACTAGCGGAAAACACAGATACGCAGTATTTT.

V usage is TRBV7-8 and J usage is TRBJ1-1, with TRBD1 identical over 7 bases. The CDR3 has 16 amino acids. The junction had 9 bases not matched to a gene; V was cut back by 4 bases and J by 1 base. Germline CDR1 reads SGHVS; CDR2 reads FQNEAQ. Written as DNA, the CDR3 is TGTGCCAGCAGCTCGAAGACAGGGCTGGCGAACACTGAAGCTTTCTTT. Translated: CASSSKTGLANTEAFF.

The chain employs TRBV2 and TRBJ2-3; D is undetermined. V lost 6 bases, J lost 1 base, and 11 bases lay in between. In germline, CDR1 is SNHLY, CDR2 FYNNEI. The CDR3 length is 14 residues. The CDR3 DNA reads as TGTGCCAGCAGGCGCCGATCCGGCACAGATACGCAGTATTTT. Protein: CASRRRSGTDTQYF. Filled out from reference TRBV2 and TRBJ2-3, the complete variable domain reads EPEVTQTPSHQVTQMGQEVILRCVPISNHLYFYWYRQILGQKVEFLVSFYNNEISEKSEIFDDQFSVERPDGSNFTLKIRSTKLEDSAMYFCASRRRSGTDTQYFGPGTRLTVL.

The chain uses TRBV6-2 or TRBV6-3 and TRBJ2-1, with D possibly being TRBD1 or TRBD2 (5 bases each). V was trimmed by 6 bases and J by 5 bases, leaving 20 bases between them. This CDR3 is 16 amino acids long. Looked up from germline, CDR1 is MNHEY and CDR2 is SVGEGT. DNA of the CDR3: TGTGCCAGCAGCCGGCTGAAATTTAGAGGGGACAATGAGCAGTTCTTC. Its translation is CASSRLKFRGDNEQFF.

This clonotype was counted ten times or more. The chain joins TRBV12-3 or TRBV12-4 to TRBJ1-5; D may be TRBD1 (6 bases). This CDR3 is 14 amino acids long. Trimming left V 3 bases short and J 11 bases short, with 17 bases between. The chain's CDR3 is CASSFTPGTRAQHF. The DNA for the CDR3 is TGTGCCAGCAGTTTTACGCCAGGGACAAGGGCCCAGCATTTT.

The CDR3 region is CASSLGVDAGNTIYF. The CDR3 DNA sequence: TGTGCCAGTAGCCTGGGAGTGGACGCCGGAAACACCATATATTTT. This rearrangement joins TRBV19 to TRBJ1-3; the D is unclear. CDR3 length equals 15 residues. Trimming removed 6 bases from V and 4 bases from J, with 16 bases in between. Germline V CDR1 and CDR2: LNHDA, SQIVND (reference sequence). Full variable domain (missing parts from reference TRBV19 and TRBJ1-3): DGGITQSPKYLFRKEGQNVTLSCEQNLNHDAMYWYRQDPGQGLRLIYYSQIVNDFQKGDIAEGYSVSREKKESFPLTVTSAQKNPTAFYLCASSLGVDAGNTIYFGEGSWLTVV.

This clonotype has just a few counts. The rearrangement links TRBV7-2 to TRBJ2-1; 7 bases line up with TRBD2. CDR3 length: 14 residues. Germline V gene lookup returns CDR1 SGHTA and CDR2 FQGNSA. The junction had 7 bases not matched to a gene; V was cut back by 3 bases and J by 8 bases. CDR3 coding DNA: TGTGCCAGCAGCTTGGGGGGGGGGTCGGATGAGCAGTTCTTC. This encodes CASSLGGGSDEQFF.

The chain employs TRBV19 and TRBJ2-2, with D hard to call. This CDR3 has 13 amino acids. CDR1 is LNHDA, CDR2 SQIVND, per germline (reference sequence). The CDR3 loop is CASPGRDTGELFF. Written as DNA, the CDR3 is TGTGCGAGTCCAGGACGGGACACCGGGGAGCTGTTTTTT. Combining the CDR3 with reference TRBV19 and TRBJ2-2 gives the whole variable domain DGGITQSPKYLFRKEGQNVTLSCEQNLNHDAMYWYRQDPGQGLRLIYYSQIVNDFQKGDIAEGYSVSREKKESFPLTVTSAQKNPTAFYLCASPGRDTGELFFGEGSRLTVL.